This T cell receptor (beta chain) was documented in a study of shared clonotypes between healthy human individuals. On the study more broadly: Participating donors consisted of two women and a few men aged 18 to 49. Researchers assigned three CD4 naive, three CD4 memory, two CD8 naive and one CD8 memory plate to each donor.

Study-level results: Naive CD4 clonotypes overlapped across a few donors at approximately 5.5%.

The CDR3 runs to 13 residues. The germline V and J ends were trimmed by 3 bases and 1 base, with 3 bases remaining between them. The germline V gene has CDR1 KGHSH and CDR2 LQKENI. It was at deep level that the assay was run. TCRdb keeps only in-frame clones here, not all; method: immunoSEQ multiplex PCR. The table lists some 2 million clones, about 95% of them singletons. Of note for this clone: Antigen specificity is unknown. Other nucleotide sequences from this sample produce the same CDR3.

This sequence was found in a man aged 18 to 29 in good health. Sequencing used naive CD4+ T cells sorted from blood. Subset meaning: CD45RA+ positively selected. The V and J genes are TRBV18 and TRBJ2-2, with no clear D. CDR3 sequence reads: CASSPENTGELFF. In nucleotides, the CDR3 is TGTGCCAGCTCACCGGAGAACACCGGGGAGCTGTTTTTT.